These 28 T cell receptor beta chains were all obtained from the same sample, sequenced in a study of graft-versus-host responses after intestinal transplantation. Antigen specificity for these receptors is unknown. Produced via immunoSEQ multiplex PCR; TCRdb's table is partial and in-frame only. Of more than 40,000 clones in the sample, approximately 95% are singletons; the top ten hold 0.23%. The sample in question was unstimulated CD8+ T cells sorted from spleen or lymph node cells, obtained before transplant. The origin of the receptors is a human donor who was the organ donor for an intestinal transplant.

This rearrangement joins TRBV11-3 to TRBJ2-2; D not resolved. Germline V gene lookup returns CDR1 SGHNT and CDR2 YENEEA. V lost 1 base to trimming and J lost 1 base, with 10 bases between them. CDR3 size: 16 residues. The DNA of the CDR3 is TGTGCCAGCAGCTTAGGCCTAGTCGGGAACACCGGGGAGCTGTTTTTT. This sequence encodes CASSLGLVGNTGELFF.

The chain combines TRBV28 with TRBJ1-1; the D is unclear. CDR3 length: 14 amino acids. Trimming took off 2 bases at V and 0 bases at J, with 7 bases between the two ends. Germline V CDR1 and CDR2: MDHEN, SYDVKM. The CDR3 reads CASSLSRMNTEAFF. The CDR3 bases are TGTGCCAGCAGTTTAAGTCGGATGAACACTGAAGCTTTCTTT.

This sequence joins TRBV2 and TRBJ1-3; 11 nucleotides line up with TRBD1. Germline V gives CDR1 SNHLY, CDR2 FYNNEI. The trim removed 3 bases at V and 2 bases at J, leaving 0 bases unmatched. This CDR3 is 15 amino acids long. The CDR3 sequence is CASSEGQGAGNTIYF. The CDR3 region has the DNA TGTGCCAGCAGTGAGGGACAGGGGGCTGGAAACACCATATATTTT.

This clone is a singleton in its sample. The chain recombines TRBV23-1 with TRBJ1-2, with D maybe TRBD1 (6 bases). TRBV23-1 is marked as an open reading frame, function uncertain. Between the trimmed V and J ends, which lost 2 bases and 8 bases, there was a span of 33 bases. The CDR3 runs to 20 residues. The CDR3 region has the DNA TGCGCCAGCAGTCAAGCACCTTTCGGGAAGTTACTACAGGGTAAATTAGGCTACACCTTC. It translates to CASSQAPFGKLLQGKLGYTF.

V gene TRBV4-2 combines with J gene TRBJ2-3; D is uncertain. The germline V and J ends were trimmed by 0 bases and 0 bases, with 4 bases remaining between them. The CDR3 spans 14 residues. The germline V gene has CDR1 LGHNA and CDR2 YNFKEQ. The CDR3 DNA follows: TGTGCCAGCAGCCAAGAACTAAGCACAGATACGCAGTATTTT. This codes for CASSQELSTDTQYF.

This clone was seen just once. The chain joins TRBV7-8 to TRBJ2-5; no clear D. The CDR3 loop spans 12 amino acids. CDR1 is SGHVS and CDR2 is FQNEAQ in the germline V gene. V dropped 5 bases and J dropped 11 bases, with 15 bases sitting between them. CDR3 nucleotides: TGTGCCAGCAGCGCGGACGTACTGGAGCAGTACTTC. It encodes CASSADVLEQYF.

The J gene is TRBJ1-1, the V gene TRBV9; no clear D. Germline loops: CDR1 SGDLS, CDR2 YYNGEE. The V and J ends lost 0 bases and 6 bases respectively, with 9 bases between them. The CDR3 sequence is 13 residues long. CDR3 region: CASSVGSAAEAFF. CDR3 DNA sequence: TGTGCCAGCAGCGTAGGAAGTGCCGCTGAAGCTTTCTTT.

The V and J genes are TRBV25-1 and TRBJ2-7; no firm D call. V lost 5 bases, J lost 1 base, and 9 bases lay in between. The CDR3 extends over 13 amino acids. Germline V gene sequence: CDR1 MGHDK, CDR2 SYGVNS. The CDR3 DNA reads TGTGCCAGCAGTTCCGGGCTGTCCTACGAGCAGTACTTC. This sequence encodes CASSSGLSYEQYF.

The CDR3 DNA follows: TGTGCCAGCAGCTCAGGGGGCACAGATACGCAGTATTTT. Protein product: CASSSGGTDTQYF. The rearrangement joins TRBV9 to TRBJ2-3; maybe TRBD1 (6 bases). The CDR3 loop spans 13 amino acids. The germline V gene encodes CDR1 SGDLS and CDR2 YYNGEE. With 4 bases removed from V and 1 base from J, the gap between germline ends came to 7 bases.

The chain recombines TRBV7-2 with TRBJ2-2, with unresolved D. Trimming removed 2 bases at V and 6 bases at J, with 13 bases between. From germline, CDR1 is SGHTA and CDR2 FQGNSA. The CDR3 sequence is 15 residues long. CDR3 loop: CASSLLVSPSGELFF. The CDR3 region has the DNA TGTGCCAGCAGCTTACTCGTGAGCCCGTCCGGGGAGCTGTTTTTT.

This clone was seen once. The chain couples TRBV19 to TRBJ1-5, with TRBD1 as a possible D gene (6 bases). The V gene's germline CDR1 is LNHDA and CDR2 SQIVND (reference sequence). This CDR3 has 15 residues. V was cut by 7 bases and J by 3 bases, with 16 bases left in between. CDR3 nucleotide sequence: TGTGCCAGTACCCCACGACAGGACCTCAATCAGCCCCAGCATTTT. Translation gives CASTPRQDLNQPQHF.

The rearrangement links TRBV6-1 to TRBJ2-7, with D perhaps TRBD1 (6 bases). The CDR3 extends over 14 amino acids. Trimming took off 0 bases at V and 3 bases at J, with 9 bases between the two ends. CDR1 and CDR2 (germline): MNHNS, SASEGT. This chain's CDR3 is CASSEAGQIYEQYF. CDR3 coding DNA: TGTGCCAGCAGTGAAGCCGGACAGATCTACGAGCAGTACTTC.

This clone was counted a single time. This sequence joins TRBV9 and TRBJ2-1, with D unresolved. This CDR3 contains 12 residues. The V gene lost 2 bases and the J gene lost 10 bases, with 10 bases spanning the gap. Germline V gene lookup returns CDR1 SGDLS and CDR2 YYNGEE. CDR3 amino acids: CASSVDGFEQFF. Written as DNA, the CDR3 is TGTGCCAGCAGCGTGGACGGGTTCGAGCAGTTCTTC.

The chain couples TRBV27 to TRBJ1-1, with D possibly matching TRBD1 (5 bases). V was pared by 0 bases and J by 5 bases, with 13 bases between. Germline lookup yields CDR1 MNHEY and CDR2 SMNVEV (reference sequence). The length of the CDR3 is 15 residues. CDR3: CASSLSLWQGTEAFF. The CDR3 nucleotides read TGTGCCAGCAGTTTATCCCTCTGGCAGGGAACTGAAGCTTTCTTT.

The J gene is TRBJ2-1, the V gene TRBV6-6; 10 bases match TRBD1. Germline V CDR1 and CDR2: MNHNY, SVGAGI (reference sequence). The V and J ends lost 6 bases and 8 bases, in that order; junction bases with no gene match: 13. The CDR3 is 16 amino acids. CDR3: CASSGTGVSVRDEQFF. The DNA for the CDR3 is TGTGCCAGCAGCGGGACAGGGGTATCAGTCCGCGATGAGCAGTTCTTC.

J is TRBJ2-1 and V is TRBV4-2; TRBD1 is a possible D gene (6 bases). This CDR3 region has 18 residues. From germline, CDR1 is LGHNA and CDR2 YNFKEQ. Trimming left V 2 bases short and J 10 bases short, with 27 bases between. CDR3 sequence: CASSQPTPRTAEELEQFF. The DNA of the CDR3 is TGTGCCAGCAGCCAACCCACCCCCCGGACAGCTGAGGAATTAGAGCAGTTCTTC.

V gene TRBV27 combines with J gene TRBJ2-7; 9 nucleotides agree with TRBD1. J was trimmed by 3 bases and V by 4 bases; bases with no gene match: 4. The CDR3 is 14 residues long. The germline V gene has CDR1 MNHEY and CDR2 SMNVEV (reference sequence). CDR3 residues: CASSSGTGYYEQYF. As DNA, the CDR3 is TGTGCCAGCAGTTCCGGGACAGGGTACTACGAGCAGTACTTC.

The chain has TRBV13 and TRBJ1-2; D may be TRBD1 (5 bases). The CDR3 consists of 11 residues. CDR1 PRHDT and CDR2 FYEKMQ come from the germline V gene (reference sequence). Trimming removed 4 bases at V and 7 bases at J, with 7 bases between. CDR3: CASSYGGGYTF. The CDR3, as DNA: TGTGCCAGCAGCTACGGGGGTGGCTACACCTTC.

The chain has TRBV9 and TRBJ1-2; tentative D call: TRBD1 (5 bases). This CDR3 is built from 16 residues. Germline V lookup: CDR1 SGDLS, CDR2 YYNGEE. V was shortened by 0 bases and J by 2 bases, with 14 bases between the two germline ends. The CDR3 is CASSVAPSWGNYGYTF. CDR3 coding DNA: TGTGCCAGCAGCGTAGCTCCCAGTTGGGGCAACTATGGCTACACCTTC.

The V gene is TRBV30, the J gene TRBJ1-5; no clear D. The CDR3 loop spans 13 amino acids. Germline lookup yields CDR1 GTSNPN and CDR2 SVGIG (reference sequence). Trimming cost V 1 base and J 4 bases, with 8 bases left between them. CDR3 DNA sequence: TGTGCCTGGAGTGGAGACGGTAATCAGCCCCAGCATTTT. It codes for CAWSGDGNQPQHF.

The V call is TRBV30, the J call TRBJ2-1; TRBD2 aligns across 9 bases. The junction had 16 bases not matched to a gene; V was cut back by 5 bases and J by 8 bases. CDR1 is GTSNPN and CDR2 is SVGIG in the germline V gene (reference sequence). This CDR3 has 16 amino acids. CDR3 sequence (DNA): TGTGCCTGGGTCAATGGAGCGGGGGGACTGCTCCATGAGCAGTTCTTC. This codes for CAWVNGAGGLLHEQFF.

V is TRBV5-8 and J is TRBJ2-2, with D hard to call. Trimming cost V 4 bases and J 4 bases, with 20 bases left between them. In germline, CDR1 is SGHTS, CDR2 YDEGEE. The CDR3 consists of 17 residues. The CDR3 region is CASSPLVLMHGTGELFF. CDR3 nucleotide sequence: TGTGCCAGCAGCCCACTTGTACTAATGCACGGCACCGGGGAGCTGTTTTTT.

The chain couples TRBV11-2 to TRBJ2-1; D gene uncertain. The CDR3 contains 11 residues. Germline loops: CDR1 SGHAT, CDR2 FQNNGV. Trimming cost V 5 bases and J 6 bases, with 5 bases left between them. The CDR3 nucleotides read TGTGCCAGCAGCCTAATCAATGAGCAGTTCTTC. Residues: CASSLINEQFF.

The chain links TRBV10-1 to TRBJ1-2, with D tentatively TRBD1 (6 bases). CDR1 and CDR2 from the germline V gene are WNHNN and SYGVQD (reference sequence). This CDR3 is built from 14 residues. V lost 0 bases, J lost 4 bases, and 9 bases lay in between. CDR3 in amino acids: CASSESRGGYGYTF. The CDR3, as DNA: TGCGCCAGCAGTGAGTCGAGAGGGGGCTATGGCTACACCTTC.

The V call is TRBV5-6, the J call TRBJ2-1; D gene ambiguous. Trimming cost V 0 bases and J 2 bases, with 6 bases left between them. Per the germline V gene, CDR1 is SGHDT and CDR2 is YYEEEE. CDR3 size: 14 residues. CDR3: CASSLGRTYNEQFF. The CDR3 region has the DNA TGTGCCAGCAGCTTGGGTCGCACCTACAATGAGCAGTTCTTC.

The chain has TRBV11-1 and TRBJ2-7; D possibly corresponds to TRBD1 (5 bases). V lost 0 bases to trimming and J lost 1 base, with 13 bases between them. The CDR3 contains 16 residues. Germline V gives CDR1 SGHAT, CDR2 FQDESV (reference sequence). The CDR3 bases are TGTGCCAGCAGCTTAGCGGACAATAGTTTTTCCTACGAGCAGTACTTC. It is translated as CASSLADNSFSYEQYF.

The V and J genes are TRBV27 and TRBJ1-6; no clear D gene. Deletions cut 5 bases from V and 6 bases from J, with 23 bases between. Germline CDR1 reads MNHEY; CDR2 reads SMNVEV (reference sequence). The CDR3 extends over 18 amino acids. CDR3 in DNA: TGTGCCAGCAGTCGATCTCGTGTAGGGAATGCATCTAATTCACCCCTCCACTTT. Its protein product is CASSRSRVGNASNSPLHF.

On this clone: Other DNA sequences in this specimen translate into the identical CDR3. The V gene is TRBV4-3, the J gene TRBJ2-3; TRBD2 matches at 8 bases. CDR1 is LGHNA and CDR2 is YSLEER in the germline V gene. The CDR3 is 14 residues long. Germline trimming cut 1 base from V and 4 bases from J; bases unmatched to any gene: 1. The CDR3 DNA reads as TGCGCCAGCAGCCAAGCGGGGGGGCCAGATACGCAGTATTTT. This translates into CASSQAGGPDTQYF.